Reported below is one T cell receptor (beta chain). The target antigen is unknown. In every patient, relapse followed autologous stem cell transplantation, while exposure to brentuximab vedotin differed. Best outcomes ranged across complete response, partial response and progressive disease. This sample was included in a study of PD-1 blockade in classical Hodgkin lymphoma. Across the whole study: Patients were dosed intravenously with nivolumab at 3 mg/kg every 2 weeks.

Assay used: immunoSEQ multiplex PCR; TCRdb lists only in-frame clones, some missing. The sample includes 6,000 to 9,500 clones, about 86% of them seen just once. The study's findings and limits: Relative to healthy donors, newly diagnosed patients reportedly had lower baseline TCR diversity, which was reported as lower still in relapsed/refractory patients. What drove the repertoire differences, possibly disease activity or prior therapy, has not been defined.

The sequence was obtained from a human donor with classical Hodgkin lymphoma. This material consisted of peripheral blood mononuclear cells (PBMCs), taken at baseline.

The CDR3 coding sequence is TGTGCCAGCAGCCCCTCCCCGACTAGCGGAGCCTACAATGAGCAGTTCTTC. Protein: CASSPSPTSGAYNEQFF. The chain uses TRBV27 and TRBJ2-1, with TRBD2 matching 9 bases. V trimming: 6 bases; J trimming: 2 bases; junction bases outside the gene matches: 11. CDR3 size: 17 residues. CDR1 is MNHEY and CDR2 is SMNVEV in the germline V gene (reference sequence).